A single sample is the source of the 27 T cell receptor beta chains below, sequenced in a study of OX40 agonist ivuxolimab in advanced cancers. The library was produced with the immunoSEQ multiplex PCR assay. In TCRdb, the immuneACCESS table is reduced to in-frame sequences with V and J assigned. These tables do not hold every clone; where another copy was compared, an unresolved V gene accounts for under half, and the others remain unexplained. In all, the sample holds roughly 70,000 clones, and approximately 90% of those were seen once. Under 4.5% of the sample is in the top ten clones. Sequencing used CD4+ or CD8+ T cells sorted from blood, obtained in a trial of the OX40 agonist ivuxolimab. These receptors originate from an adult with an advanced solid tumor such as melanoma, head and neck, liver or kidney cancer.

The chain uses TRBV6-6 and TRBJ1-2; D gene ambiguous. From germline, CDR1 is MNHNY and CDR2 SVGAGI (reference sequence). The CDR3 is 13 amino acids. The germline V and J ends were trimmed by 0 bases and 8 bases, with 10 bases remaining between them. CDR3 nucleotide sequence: TGTGCCAGCAGTTACTCCCCTCTCATAGGCTACACCTTC. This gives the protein CASSYSPLIGYTF.

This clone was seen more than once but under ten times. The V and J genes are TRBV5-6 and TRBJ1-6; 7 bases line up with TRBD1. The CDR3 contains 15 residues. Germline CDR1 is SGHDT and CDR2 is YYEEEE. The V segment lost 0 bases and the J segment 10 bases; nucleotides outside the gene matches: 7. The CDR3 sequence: CASSLEQGTGSPLHF. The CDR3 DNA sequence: TGTGCCAGCAGCTTGGAACAGGGGACTGGATCACCCCTCCACTTT.

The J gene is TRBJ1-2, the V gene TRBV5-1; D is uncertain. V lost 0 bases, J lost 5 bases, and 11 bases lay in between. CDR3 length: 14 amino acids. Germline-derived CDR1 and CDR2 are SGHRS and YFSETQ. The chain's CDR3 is CASSLDRSEYGYTF. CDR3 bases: TGCGCCAGCAGCTTGGATAGATCGGAGTATGGCTACACCTTC.

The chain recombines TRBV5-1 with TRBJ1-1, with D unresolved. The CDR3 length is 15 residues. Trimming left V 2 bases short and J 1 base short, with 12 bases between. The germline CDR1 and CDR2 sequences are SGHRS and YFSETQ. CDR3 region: CASSFLQRTNTEAFF. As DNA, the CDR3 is TGCGCCAGCAGCTTCCTGCAGCGTACGAACACTGAAGCTTTCTTT.

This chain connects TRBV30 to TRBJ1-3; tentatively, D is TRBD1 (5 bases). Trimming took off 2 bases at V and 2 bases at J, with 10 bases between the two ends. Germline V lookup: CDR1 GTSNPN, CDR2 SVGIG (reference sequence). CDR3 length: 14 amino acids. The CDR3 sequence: CAWSPGQPGNTIYF. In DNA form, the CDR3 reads TGTGCCTGGAGTCCAGGGCAACCTGGAAACACCATATATTTT.

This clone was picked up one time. The CDR3 here is CSVEGGWSTDTQYF. DNA for the CDR3: TGCAGCGTTGAAGGGGGCTGGAGCACAGATACGCAGTATTTT. The rearrangement uses TRBV29-1 and TRBJ2-3, with D possibly matching TRBD1 (5 bases). There are 14 residues in the CDR3. Germline V gene sequence: CDR1 SQVTM, CDR2 ANQGSEA. V lost 1 base and J 0 bases, leaving 8 bases between the germline ends.

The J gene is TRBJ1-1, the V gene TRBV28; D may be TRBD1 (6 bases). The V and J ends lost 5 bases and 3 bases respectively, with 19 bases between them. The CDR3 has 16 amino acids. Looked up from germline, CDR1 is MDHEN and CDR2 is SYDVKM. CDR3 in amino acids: CASSPGQQVGYTEAFF. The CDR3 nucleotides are TGTGCCAGCAGTCCGGGACAACAAGTGGGATACACTGAAGCTTTCTTT.

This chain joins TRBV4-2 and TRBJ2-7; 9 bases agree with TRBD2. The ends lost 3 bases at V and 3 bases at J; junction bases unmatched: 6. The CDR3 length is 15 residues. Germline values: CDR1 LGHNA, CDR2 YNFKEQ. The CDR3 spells CASSHFSGSVYEQYF. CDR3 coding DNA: TGTGCCAGCAGCCATTTTAGCGGGAGTGTCTACGAGCAGTACTTC.

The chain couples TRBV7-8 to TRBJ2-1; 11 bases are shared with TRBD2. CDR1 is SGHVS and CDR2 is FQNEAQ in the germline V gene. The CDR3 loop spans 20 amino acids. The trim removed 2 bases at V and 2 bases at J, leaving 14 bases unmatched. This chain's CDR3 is CASSLRGGSGRERTYNEQFF. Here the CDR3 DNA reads TGTGCCAGCAGCTTACGGGGAGGTAGCGGGAGGGAGAGGACCTACAATGAGCAGTTCTTC.

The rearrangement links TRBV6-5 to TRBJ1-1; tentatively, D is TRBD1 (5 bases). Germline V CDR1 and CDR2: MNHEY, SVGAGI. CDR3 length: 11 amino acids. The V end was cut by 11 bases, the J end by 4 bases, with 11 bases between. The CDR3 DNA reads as TGTGCCCTGGGGCAGGGCACTGAAGCTTTCTTT. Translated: CALGQGTEAFF.

CDR3 in amino acids: CASSFRGSYGYTF. CDR3 coding DNA: TGTGCCAGCAGTTTTCGCGGGAGCTATGGCTACACCTTC. The J gene is TRBJ1-2, the V gene TRBV27; D unclear. CDR1 and CDR2 from the germline V gene are MNHEY and SMNVEV (reference sequence). The CDR3 length is 13 residues. With 3 bases removed from V and 4 bases from J, the gap between germline ends came to 9 bases.

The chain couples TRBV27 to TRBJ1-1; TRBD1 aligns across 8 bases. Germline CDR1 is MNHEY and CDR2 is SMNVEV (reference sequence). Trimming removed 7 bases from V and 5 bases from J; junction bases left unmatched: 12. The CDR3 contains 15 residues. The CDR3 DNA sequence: TGTGCCAGCACCCTGAACCAGGGGGCGCGAACTGAAGCTTTCTTT. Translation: CASTLNQGARTEAFF.

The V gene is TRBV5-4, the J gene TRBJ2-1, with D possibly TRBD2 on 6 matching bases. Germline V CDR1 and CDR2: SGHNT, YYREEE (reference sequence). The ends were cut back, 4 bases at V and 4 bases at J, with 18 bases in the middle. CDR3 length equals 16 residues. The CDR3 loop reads CASSQPGGAVYNEQFF. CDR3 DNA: TGTGCCAGCAGCCAACCCGGGGGAGCGGTATACAATGAGCAGTTCTTC. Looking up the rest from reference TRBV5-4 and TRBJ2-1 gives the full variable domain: ETGVTQSPTHLIKTRGQQVTLRCSSQSGHNTVSWYQQALGQGPQFIFQYYREEENGRGNFPPRFSGLQFPNYSSELNVNALELDDSALYLCASSQPGGAVYNEQFFGPGTRLTVL.

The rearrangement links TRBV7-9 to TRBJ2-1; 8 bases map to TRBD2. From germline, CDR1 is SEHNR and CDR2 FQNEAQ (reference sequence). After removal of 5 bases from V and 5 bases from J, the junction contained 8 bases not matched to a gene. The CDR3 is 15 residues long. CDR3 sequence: CASSAREGRNNEQFF. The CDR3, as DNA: TGTGCCAGCAGCGCTCGGGAGGGCCGCAACAATGAGCAGTTCTTC.

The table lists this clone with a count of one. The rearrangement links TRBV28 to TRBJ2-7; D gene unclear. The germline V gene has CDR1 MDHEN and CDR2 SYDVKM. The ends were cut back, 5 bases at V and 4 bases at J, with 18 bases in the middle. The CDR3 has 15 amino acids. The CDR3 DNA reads TGTGCCAGCAGTCCGGGCGGCGTGGCGTCGTACGAGCAGTACTTC. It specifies CASSPGGVASYEQYF.

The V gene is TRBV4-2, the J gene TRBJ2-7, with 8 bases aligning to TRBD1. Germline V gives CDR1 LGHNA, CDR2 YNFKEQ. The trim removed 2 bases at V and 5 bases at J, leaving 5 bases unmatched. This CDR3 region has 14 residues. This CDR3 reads CASSQRTGTDEQYF. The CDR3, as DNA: TGTGCCAGCAGCCAACGGACAGGGACAGACGAGCAGTACTTC.

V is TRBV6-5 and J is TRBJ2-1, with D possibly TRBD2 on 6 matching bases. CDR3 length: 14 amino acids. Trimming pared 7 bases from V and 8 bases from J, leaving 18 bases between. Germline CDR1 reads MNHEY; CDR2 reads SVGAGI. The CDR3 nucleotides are TGTGCCAGCACTAGGAGGGGAGGAATCGATGAGCAGTTCTTC. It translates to CASTRRGGIDEQFF.

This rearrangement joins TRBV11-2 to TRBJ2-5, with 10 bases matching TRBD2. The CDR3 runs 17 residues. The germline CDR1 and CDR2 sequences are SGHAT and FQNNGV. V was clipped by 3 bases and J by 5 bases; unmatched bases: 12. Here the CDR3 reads CASSFLAGAVIRETQYF. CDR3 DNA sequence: TGTGCCAGCAGCTTCCTAGCGGGAGCAGTTATTCGGGAGACCCAGTACTTC.

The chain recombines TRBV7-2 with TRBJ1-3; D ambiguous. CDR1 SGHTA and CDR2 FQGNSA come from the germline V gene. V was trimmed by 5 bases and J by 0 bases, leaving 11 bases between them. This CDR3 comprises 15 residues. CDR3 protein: CASSPRRDSGNTIYF. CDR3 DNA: TGTGCCAGCAGCCCCCGCCGGGACTCTGGAAACACCATATATTTT.

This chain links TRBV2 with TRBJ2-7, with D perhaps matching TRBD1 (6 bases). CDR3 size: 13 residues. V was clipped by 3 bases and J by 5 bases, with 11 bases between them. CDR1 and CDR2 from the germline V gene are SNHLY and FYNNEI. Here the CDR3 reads CASSDIRGDEQYF. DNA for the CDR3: TGTGCCAGCAGTGATATCAGGGGAGACGAGCAGTACTTC.

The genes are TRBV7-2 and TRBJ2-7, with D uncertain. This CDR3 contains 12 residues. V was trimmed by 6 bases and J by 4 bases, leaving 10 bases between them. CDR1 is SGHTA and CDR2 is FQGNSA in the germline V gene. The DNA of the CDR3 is TGTGCCAGCAGTACAGTCTATTACGAGCAGTACTTC. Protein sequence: CASSTVYYEQYF.

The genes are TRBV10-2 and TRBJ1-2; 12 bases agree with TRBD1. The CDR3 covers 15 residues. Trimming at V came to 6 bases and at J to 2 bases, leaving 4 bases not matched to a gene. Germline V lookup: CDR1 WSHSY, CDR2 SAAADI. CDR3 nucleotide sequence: TGCGCCAGCAGAACCGGGACAGGGGGCAACTATGGCTACACCTTC. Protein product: CASRTGTGGNYGYTF.

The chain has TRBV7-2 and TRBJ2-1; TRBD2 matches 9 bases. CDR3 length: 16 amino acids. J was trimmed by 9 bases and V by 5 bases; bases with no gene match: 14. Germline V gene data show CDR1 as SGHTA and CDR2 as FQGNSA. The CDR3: CASSPIAGAYSSEQFF. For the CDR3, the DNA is TGTGCCAGCAGCCCCATAGCGGGAGCTTATAGCAGTGAGCAGTTCTTC.

The CDR3 DNA reads TGTGCCAGTGGTTCGGACGGCCTCGCTGTGAACACTGAAGCTTTCTTT. Amino acids: CASGSDGLAVNTEAFF. The chain recombines TRBV19 with TRBJ1-1; D is undetermined. This CDR3 comprises 16 residues. Germline V lookup: CDR1 LNHDA, CDR2 SQIVND (reference sequence). Trimming shortened V by 8 bases and J by 0 bases, and 19 bases separated the two germline ends.

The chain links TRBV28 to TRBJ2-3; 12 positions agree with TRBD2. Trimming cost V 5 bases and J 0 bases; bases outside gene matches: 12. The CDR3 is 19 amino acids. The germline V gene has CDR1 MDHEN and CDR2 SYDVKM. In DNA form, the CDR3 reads TGTGCCAGCAGTGAATTGAGGACTAGCGGGACACTTAGCACAGATACGCAGTATTTT. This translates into CASSELRTSGTLSTDTQYF.

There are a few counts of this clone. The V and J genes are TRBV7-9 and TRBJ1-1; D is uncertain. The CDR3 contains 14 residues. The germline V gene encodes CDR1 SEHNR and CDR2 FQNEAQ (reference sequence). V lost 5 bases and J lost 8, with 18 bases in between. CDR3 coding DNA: TGTGCCAGCAGCCCCCCAACTAACTCATGGGAAGCTTTCTTT. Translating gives CASSPPTNSWEAFF.

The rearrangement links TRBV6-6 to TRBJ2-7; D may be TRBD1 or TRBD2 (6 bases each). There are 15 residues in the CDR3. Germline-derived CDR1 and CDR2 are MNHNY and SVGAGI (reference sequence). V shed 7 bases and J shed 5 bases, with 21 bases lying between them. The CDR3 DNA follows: TGTGCCAGCACAACAGGGCGCGGAGGGCCCCACGAGCAGTACTTC. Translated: CASTTGRGGPHEQYF.